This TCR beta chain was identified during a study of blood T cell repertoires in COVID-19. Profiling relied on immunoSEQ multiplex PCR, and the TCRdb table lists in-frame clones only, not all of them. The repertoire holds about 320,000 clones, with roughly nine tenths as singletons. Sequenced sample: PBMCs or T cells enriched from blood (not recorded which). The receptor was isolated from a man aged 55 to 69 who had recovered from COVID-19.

The CDR3 region has the DNA TGTGCCAGCTCTCTATGGGAAGGGAGCGCTGAAGCTTTCTTT. Translating gives CASSLWEGSAEAFF. V gene TRBV18 combines with J gene TRBJ1-1; D is unclear. Trimming pared 6 bases from V and 6 bases from J, leaving 17 bases between. Germline assignment: CDR1 KGHSH and CDR2 LQKENI. CDR3 length equals 14 residues.